These 20 T cell receptor beta chains came from one sample sequenced in a study of tumor and adjacent non-tumor tissue in lung cancer. This sample's RNA came from whole unsorted tissue. More than 3 cm separated this lung sample from the edge of the tumor. A modified ARM-PCR protocol with three rounds of nested PCR amplified TCRbeta. TCRdb called the multiplex PCR reads again in MiXCR, with one record for every CDR3 protein. The sample holds some 66,000 distinct CDR3 sequences, 61% seen once. The sample was distant non-tumor lung tissue. All receptors derive from a man between 65 and 80 years old with non-small cell lung cancer.

This clonotype was found many times. This chain connects TRBV2 to TRBJ2-4; 7 positions agree with TRBD2. V dropped 2 bases and J dropped 2; count of bases not matched to a gene: 18. Germline V gene sequence: CDR1 SNHLY, CDR2 FYNNEI. This CDR3 comprises 20 residues. CDR3 amino acids: CASSEMGNGLGLYPKNIQYF. The CDR3 DNA is TGTGCCAGCAGTGAAATGGGGAACGGACTAGGACTCTACCCCAAAAACATTCAGTACTTC.

The chain carries TRBV2 and TRBJ1-2; 9 positions match TRBD1. The CDR3 extends over 14 amino acids. Trimming cost V 2 bases and J 7 bases; bases outside gene matches: 5. In germline, CDR1 is SNHLY, CDR2 FYNNEI. CDR3 DNA sequence: TGTGCCAGCAGTGAAAGGGGACAGGGTTTTGGCTACACCTTC. It encodes CASSERGQGFGYTF.

Comment on this clonotype: Here the CDR3 omits its conserved ending phenylalanine or tryptophan, so a read error is the likely source. The chain carries TRBV14 and TRBJ2-5; tentatively, D is TRBD1 (5 bases). The V and J ends lost 4 bases and 5 bases respectively, with 20 bases between them. Germline V lookup: CDR1 SGHDN, CDR2 FVKESK. This CDR3 comprises 16 residues. CDR3 sequence reads: CASSPLKPWGGETQYS. DNA for the CDR3: TGTGCCAGCAGCCCACTAAAACCATGGGGCGGCGAGACCCAGTACTCC.

Worth noting for this clonotype: This CDR3 fails to terminate in the conserved phenylalanine or tryptophan, so it likely reflects a read error. V and J are TRBV5-4 and TRBJ1-2, with 7 nucleotides matching TRBD1. The germline V gene has CDR1 SGHNT and CDR2 YYREEE (reference sequence). This CDR3 contains 15 residues. Trimming removed 3 bases from V and 4 bases from J; junction bases left unmatched: 9. The CDR3 loop is CASSWPGQNLYGYTS. CDR3 nucleotides: TGTGCCAGCAGCTGGCCGGGACAGAACCTCTATGGCTACACCTCC.

The genes are TRBV9 and TRBJ2-3; TRBD2 agrees at 8 bases. CDR1 and CDR2 (germline): SGDLS, YYNGEE. The CDR3 is 14 residues long. With 7 bases clipped from V and 1 base from J, the junction kept 5 bases outside the gene matches. As DNA, the CDR3 is TGTGCCAGCGGGGCGGGGGGTCGCACAGATACGCAGTATTTT. Translation gives CASGAGGRTDTQYF.

This clonotype was recorded a few times. This may arise from a read error, as a much more abundant clone is one base away. This chain connects TRBV6-2 or TRBV6-3 to TRBJ1-1; no clear D. With 4 bases removed from V and 0 bases from J, the gap between germline ends came to 6 bases. CDR1 and CDR2 (germline): MNHEY, SVGEGT. The CDR3 has 13 residues. The CDR3 sequence is CASSSPVNTEAFF. CDR3 sequence (DNA): TGTGCCAGCAGTTCCCCAGTGAACACTGAAGCTTTCTTT.

With regard to this clonotype: One end of the junction is discordant with germline, which a read error may explain. The rearrangement joins TRBV15 to TRBJ1-5; D is unresolved. The CDR3 is made up of 13 amino acids. CDR1 is LNHNV, CDR2 YYDKDF, per germline (reference sequence). CDR3 in amino acids: CDTSSHRNQPQHF. The CDR3, as DNA: TGTGACACCAGCAGTCATCGGAATCAGCCCCAGCATTTT.

About this clonotype itself: The junction departs from germline at one end; a sequencing error may be responsible. The chain joins TRBV7-8 to TRBJ2-1; D is perhaps TRBD1 (5 bases). From germline, CDR1 is SGHVS and CDR2 FQNEAQ. The CDR3 is 16 residues long. CDR3 in DNA: TGTGCCGGCAGCTTAGAAGGCAGGGCCGACCACAATGAGCAGTTCTTC. This gives the protein CAGSLEGRADHNEQFF.

In this sample, this clonotype turned up once. The CDR3 region is CSASRAGSLGSYTF. Written as DNA, the CDR3 is TGCAGTGCTAGTCGTGCCGGGAGCCTCGGTAGCTACACCTTC. The chain combines TRBV20-1 with TRBJ1-2, with D hard to call. This CDR3 comprises 14 residues. Trimming shortened V by 3 bases and J by 9 bases, and 20 bases separated the two germline ends. Germline assignment: CDR1 DFQATT and CDR2 SNEGSKA (reference sequence).

This clonotype was observed a few times. This chain connects TRBV20-1 to TRBJ2-1; 7 bases align to TRBD1. This CDR3 spans 14 amino acids. Germline values: CDR1 DFQATT, CDR2 SNEGSKA (reference sequence). Trimming cost V 6 bases and J 0 bases; bases outside gene matches: 5. The CDR3 protein is CSATTGSSYNEQFF. The CDR3 DNA is TGCAGTGCCACGACAGGGAGCTCCTACAATGAGCAGTTCTTC.

As to this clonotype: A read error may account for a junction end that differs from germline. The chain combines TRBV14 with TRBJ2-1; 10 bases agree with TRBD2. CDR3 length: 18 residues. Germline V gives CDR1 SGHDN, CDR2 FVKESK. CDR3 sequence: CVSSQESRLLAGKNEQFF. The CDR3 DNA is TGTGTCAGCAGTCAAGAATCTCGGCTACTAGCGGGAAAAAATGAGCAGTTCTTC.

This clonotype was counted ten times or more. The V and J genes are TRBV6-5 and TRBJ1-2, with 7 bases identical to TRBD1. The V gene's germline CDR1 is MNHEY and CDR2 SVGAGI. The CDR3 is made up of 15 amino acids. J gave up 4 bases and V 6 bases, and 11 bases lay outside the gene matches. DNA for the CDR3: TGTGCCAGCAGCCCCGACAGGGAAAGTCTCTATGGCTACACCTTC. It is translated as CASSPDRESLYGYTF.

This clonotype was seen a single time. A much more abundant neighbour one base away suggests this may be a read error. The conserved phenylalanine or tryptophan is not found at the CDR3 terminus, so this likely reflects a read error. The limits of the CDR3 on the DNA are not certain, so only TCRdb's listed CDR3 is given. J is TRBJ2-7 and V is TRBV11-2; the D call TRBD1 from the table was never checked on the DNA. Germline assignment: CDR1 SGHAT and CDR2 FQNNGV. The CDR3 contains 16 residues when both ends are counted. The CDR3 loop is CASSSHRTGADGEQCL.

With regard to this clonotype: Compared with germline, one end of the junction differs, possibly owing to a read error. J is TRBJ1-6 and V is TRBV6-5; no clear D. The CDR3 spans 14 residues. Germline CDR1 is MNHEY and CDR2 is SVGAGI. DNA of the CDR3: TGTGCAAGCAGTTACTCCTCAGACAATTCACCCCTCCACTGG. It codes for CASSYSSDNSPLHW.

The V and J genes are TRBV29-1 and TRBJ2-5; D gene uncertain. The CDR3 runs to 16 residues. CDR1 is SQVTM, CDR2 ANQGSEA, per germline. V was clipped by 0 bases and J by 0 bases, with 14 bases between them. The CDR3 here is CSVEDASMYHQETQYF. CDR3 bases: TGCAGCGTTGAAGATGCGTCCATGTACCACCAAGAGACCCAGTACTTC.

This clonotype was counted a single time. The junction departs from germline at one end; a sequencing error may be responsible. V and J are TRBV11-2 and TRBJ2-2; D is possibly TRBD1 or TRBD2 (6 bases each). CDR3 length equals 16 residues. CDR1 SGHAT and CDR2 FQNNGV come from the germline V gene. The CDR3 loop reads CASSSGGGSNTGELFF. In nucleotides, the CDR3 is TGTGCCAGTAGCTCTGGAGGGGGGTCGAACACCGGGGAGTTGTTTTTT.

This clonotype appeared once. A clone one base away is much larger, so this may be a read error. V gene TRBV29-1 combines with J gene TRBJ2-5; a possible D gene is TRBD2 (6 bases). V shed 8 bases and J shed 5 bases, with 24 bases lying between them. Germline assignment: CDR1 SQVTM and CDR2 ANQGSEA. The CDR3 covers 15 residues. The CDR3 loop is CSNVITGVDRETQYF. The CDR3 region has the DNA TGCAGCAATGTGATAACGGGAGTAGATAGGGAGACCCAGTACTTC.

As concerns this clonotype: A read error may be the cause here, since a much bigger clone is one base away. The chain links TRBV4-2 to TRBJ2-1; 11 bases fit TRBD2. The CDR3 is made up of 16 amino acids. Germline values: CDR1 LGHNA, CDR2 YNFKEQ. The CDR3: CASNQEGTSGSNEQFF. CDR3 nucleotides: TGTGCCAGCAACCAAGAAGGAACTAGCGGGAGCAATGAGCAGTTCTTC.

The V and J genes are TRBV19 and TRBJ2-7; D possibly uses TRBD1 or TRBD2 (6 bases each). This CDR3 has 13 amino acids. CDR1 and CDR2 from the germline V gene are LNHDA and SQIVND (reference sequence). Trimming left V 5 bases short and J 2 bases short, with 10 bases between. The CDR3 DNA follows: TGTGCCAGTAGTGAGGGGGGACCCTACGAGCAGTACTTC. Its translation is CASSEGGPYEQYF.

This clonotype has just one count. This chain links TRBV10-3 with TRBJ2-5, with a possible D match to TRBD2 (6 bases). Looked up from germline, CDR1 is ENHRY and CDR2 is SYGVKD. Trimming cost V 4 bases and J 5 bases, with 17 bases left between them. This CDR3 is 15 amino acids long. CDR3 loop: CAISGGVAAGETQYF. Written as DNA, the CDR3 is TGTGCCATCAGTGGAGGGGTCGCCGCGGGGGAGACCCAGTACTTC.